This TCR beta chain was observed in a study of shared clonotypes between healthy human individuals. Using immunoSEQ multiplex PCR, the repertoire was profiled, and TCRdb retains in-frame clones only, with some absent. The table includes 2 million to 2.5 million clones, just under 95% detected once. The CDR3 is 16 amino acids. V dropped 0 bases and J dropped 0 bases, with 12 bases sitting between them. Germline CDR1 LGHNA, CDR2 YNFKEQ. This sequence originates from a man aged 18 to 29 in good health. Some clones in this sample may be carry-over from other donors' samples. The chain links TRBV4-2 to TRBJ2-7, with D maybe TRBD2 (5 bases). The sequencing input was naive CD4+ T cells from PBMCs. The subset denotes: CD45RA+ positively selected. The CDR3 is CASSQEARLSSYEQYF. The CDR3 nucleotides read TGTGCCAGCAGCCAAGAGGCTAGACTAAGCTCCTACGAGCAGTACTTC.